This T cell receptor (beta chain) was retrieved from a study of blood T cell repertoires in COVID-19 (dated by TCRdb to the early 2020s). Concerning the study at large: The collaborator samples originated in the United States, Italy and Spain and spanned the acute and convalescent phases of COVID-19. Samples were obtained from the ongoing ImmuneRACE study (first 160 participants) and from about 1,300 subjects provided by 6 global collaborators. A freely available public database, intended as a resource for researchers studying the immune response to SARS-CoV-2, is where the repertoires were released. A de-identified subject ID, COVID-19 status, age in years and sex were almost always included in the sample metadata. The dataset comprised deeply sampled blood TCRbeta repertoires from subjects exposed to, actively infected with, or recovered from COVID-19. Where available, HLA class I and class II types were obtained from metadata supplied by the sample provider rather than from assay-based typing. The material from the prospective study consisted of cDNA or gDNA derived from T cells, B-cell-depleted T cells, or PBMCs.

What the authors observed across the whole study: The quantity of clinical and demographic metadata differed by source and by participant and was supplied without curation.

Samples from volunteer blood donors who had recovered from COVID-19 were contributed by a second Seattle source. Each collaborating institution followed its own protocols to collect whole blood in K2EDTA tubes. For TCRbeta analysis, collaborators shipped samples in one of three forms: frozen whole blood, isolated PBMCs, or DNA extracted from either of those sample types. From a lookup of the germline V gene (reference sequence), CDR1 and CDR2 are GTSNPN and SVGIG. Ends trimmed: V by 3 bases, J by 5 bases; bases unmatched to a gene: 6. The CDR3 starts with the cysteine, ends with the phenylalanine, and has 14 residues. Just the 42-base CDR3 DNA is kept, in frame starting at base 1. A remark on this clone: No cognate antigen has been identified for it. Base qualities are missing; no much larger clone stands one base away.

TCRbeta CDR3 regions were amplified from genomic DNA using the immunoSEQ Assay, a bias-controlled multiplex PCR. In the source study's methods: Within the assay, amplification of reference gene primers was used to estimate how many nucleated cells each sample contained. Sequence reads were collapsed and filtered to measure the absolute abundance of every unique TCRbeta CDR3 rearrangement. For each sample, productive Simpson clonality was calculated by taking the square root of Simpson's diversity index across productive rearrangements. Here the immuneACCESS table is served through TCRdb, limited to in-frame sequences with V and J called. Missing clones are a known gap in these copies; in checked studies unresolved V genes cover under half, and the rest lacks a known reason. Clone size and the V and J calls come from that table; the DNA yielded D and trimming. The sample records 250,000 to 350,000 clones, about 90% of which are singletons. 2.2% of the sample is in the top ten clones.

This clonotype originated in a woman between 45 and 65 years old who had recovered from COVID-19. Sequenced input: peripheral blood. Recombination linked TRBV30 to TRBJ2-1, with 8 junctional bases fitting TRBD2. The CDR3 region has the sequence CAWRPSGRNNEQFF. The DNA sequence is as follows: TGTGCCTGGAGGCCTAGCGGGCGGAACAATGAGCAGTTCTTC.